The T cell receptor beta chain under discussion was sequenced for a study of blood T cell repertoires in COVID-19. Study-wide background: T cells, B-cell-depleted T cells, or PBMCs supplied cDNA or gDNA.

V gave up 5 bases and J gave up 1 base, with 8 bases separating them. The CDR3 spans 13 residues. Original data processing: Nucleated cell number was recorded as an estimate derived from reference gene primer amplification. Some clones are missing from TCRdb's copy, which holds only in-frame ones; the method was immunoSEQ multiplex PCR. Clonal size and the V and J genes are those of that table, whereas D and trimming came from the DNA. The sample yields 95,000 to 110,000 clones, about 80% seen once. Sequencing was carried out using peripheral blood. The receptor comes from a human donor in a cohort sampled during active COVID-19. The chain has TRBV12-3 or TRBV12-4 and TRBJ1-1; weak D call: TRBD1 (6 bases). The CDR3 sequence: CASSQQGNTEAFF. The CDR3 coding sequence is TGTGCCAGCAGTCAACAGGGGAACACTGAAGCTTTCTTT.